The present T cell receptor beta chain was sequenced within a study of control samples from healthy donors and cancer patients. Method: immunoSEQ multiplex PCR; TCRdb's copy keeps in-frame clones and lacks some. The table shows over 150,000 clones, with roughly 94% occurring only once. This TCR was sampled from a man aged 55-75 years with colorectal cancer. Sequencing used PBMCs.

The CDR3 nucleotides are TGTGCCAGCAGCTTGGAGTCTGGGACCGGCGAGCAGTACTTC. This codes for CASSLESGTGEQYF. V gene TRBV5-6 combines with J gene TRBJ2-7; D tentatively reads TRBD1 or TRBD2 (5 bases each). The V and J ends lost 0 bases and 6 bases respectively, with 13 bases between them. Germline loops: CDR1 SGHDT, CDR2 YYEEEE. The CDR3 sequence is 14 residues long.